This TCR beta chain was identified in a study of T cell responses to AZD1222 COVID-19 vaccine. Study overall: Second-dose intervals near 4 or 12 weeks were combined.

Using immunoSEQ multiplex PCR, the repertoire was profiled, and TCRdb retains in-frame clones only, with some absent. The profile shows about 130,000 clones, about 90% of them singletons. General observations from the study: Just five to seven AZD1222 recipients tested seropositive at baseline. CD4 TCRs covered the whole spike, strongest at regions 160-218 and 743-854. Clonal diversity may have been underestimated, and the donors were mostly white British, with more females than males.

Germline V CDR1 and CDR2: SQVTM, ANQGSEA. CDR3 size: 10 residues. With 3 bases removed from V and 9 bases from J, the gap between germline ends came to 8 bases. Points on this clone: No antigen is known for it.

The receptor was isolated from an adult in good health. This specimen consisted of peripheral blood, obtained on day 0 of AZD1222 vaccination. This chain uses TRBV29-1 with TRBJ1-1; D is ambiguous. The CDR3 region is CSVDNLQAFF. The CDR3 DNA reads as TGCAGCGTTGACAACCTTCAAGCTTTCTTT. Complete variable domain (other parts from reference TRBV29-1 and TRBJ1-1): SAVISQKPSRDICQRGTSLTIQCQVDSQVTMMFWYRQQPGQSLTLIATANQGSEATYESGFVIDKFPISRPNLTFSTLTVSNMSPEDSSIYLCSVDNLQAFFGQGTRLTVV.